This TCR beta chain was identified in a study of T cell changes during pregnancy in multiple sclerosis. The CDR3 has 13 residues. The ends were cut back, 1 base at V and 3 bases at J, with 6 bases in the middle. Germline-derived CDR1 and CDR2 are SGHDT and YYEEEE. The repertoire was sequenced with immunoSEQ multiplex PCR; TCRdb's copy has only in-frame clones and lacks some. The sample has 35,000 to 45,000 clones; around 90% are singletons. This clone was picked up one time. This clonotype was sampled from a female donor in good health, enrolled as a control in a pregnancy study. Sequences were derived from peripheral blood, sampled in the second trimester of pregnancy. V is TRBV5-6 and J is TRBJ2-3; D gene ambiguous. CDR3: CASSLYKTDTQYF. CDR3 sequence (DNA): TGTGCCAGCAGCTTGTACAAGACAGATACGCAGTATTTT.